These 10 T cell receptor beta chains were all obtained from the same sample, sequenced in a study of blood T cells in healthy people across ages. With a J-beta primer mix and a sample-barcoded 5' primer, a second PCR ran about 6 to 11 cycles. From the 5' RACE reads, TCRdb called clonotypes with MiXCR, one entry per CDR3 protein. The sample includes approximately 1,700,000 distinct CDR3 sequences, more than 35% seen only once; the top ten take about 21%. Material for sequencing was blood. These receptors all stem from a human donor in good health.

CDR3 residues: CASTYDEDTYEQYF. The CDR3 DNA reads TGTGCCAGCACCTACGATGAGGATACCTACGAGCAGTACTTC. This sequence joins TRBV11-1 and TRBJ2-7; D is unresolved. This CDR3 region has 14 residues. Germline assignment: CDR1 SGHAT and CDR2 FQDESV (reference sequence). The V and J ends lost 7 bases and 2 bases respectively, with 15 bases between them.

The chain joins TRBV24-1 to TRBJ2-1; tentatively, D is TRBD2 (6 bases). V lost 2 bases and J lost 8, with 21 bases in between. There are 17 residues in the CDR3. CDR1 and CDR2 (germline): KGHDR, SFDVKD. This CDR3 is CATSDYYPGLSSDEQFF. DNA for the CDR3: TGTGCCACCAGTGATTATTACCCGGGACTCAGCAGTGATGAGCAGTTCTTC.

This clonotype turned up a few times. V and J are TRBV5-1 and TRBJ1-2, with D unresolved. CDR1 SGHRS and CDR2 YFSETQ come from the germline V gene. Trimming took off 1 base at V and 1 base at J, with 5 bases between the two ends. The CDR3 loop spans 13 amino acids. Written as DNA, the CDR3 is TGCGCCAGCAGCTTGTTCGATAACTATGGCTACACCTTC. Amino acid sequence: CASSLFDNYGYTF. The full variable domain, with the rest looked up from reference TRBV5-1 and TRBJ1-2, is KAGVTQTPRYLIKTRGQQVTLSCSPISGHRSVSWYQQTPGQGLQFLFEYFSETQRNKGNFPGRFSGRQFSNSRSEMNVSTLELGDSALYLCASSLFDNYGYTFGSGTRLTVV.

The chain recombines TRBV25-1 with TRBJ1-3; no reliable D call. This CDR3 contains 16 residues. V lost 1 base to trimming and J lost 0 bases, with 10 bases between them. Per germline, CDR1 MGHDK and CDR2 SYGVNS. The CDR3 DNA reads as TGTGCCAGCAGTGAATTTATGGTTAGCTCTGGAAACACCATATATTTT. Translation: CASSEFMVSSGNTIYF.

The chain carries TRBV12-3 or TRBV12-4 and TRBJ2-3, with D perhaps matching TRBD2 (6 bases). The CDR3 has 15 residues. Trimming took off 10 bases at V and 0 bases at J, with 17 bases between the two ends. CDR3 DNA: TGTGCCAACACCTCCGGGGGTTATAGCACAGATACGCAGTATTTT. It yields the protein CANTSGGYSTDTQYF.

The chain couples TRBV10-3 to TRBJ2-6; D possibly corresponds to TRBD2 (5 bases). This CDR3 has 14 residues. Germline values: CDR1 ENHRY, CDR2 SYGVKD. The V end was cut by 11 bases, the J end by 2 bases, with 13 bases between. The CDR3 region has the DNA TGTGCCGGAGGAGGTGGGCCTGGGGCCAACGTCCTGACTTTC. Translating it yields CAGGGGPGANVLTF.

Worth noting for this clonotype: Given a much more abundant clone one base away, this may be a read error. CDR3 amino acids: CASSYTGDEKLFF. CDR3 in DNA: TGTGCCAGCAGCTACACAGGGGATGAAAAACTGTTTTTT. V gene TRBV11-3 combines with J gene TRBJ1-4, with 7 bases lining up with TRBD1. Germline CDR1 and CDR2: SGHNT and YENEEA. Unmatched junction bases numbered 2, after V lost 4 bases and J lost 6 bases. The CDR3 is made up of 13 amino acids.

This clonotype was detected only a few times. One junction end disagrees with the germline gene, perhaps due to a read error. The chain joins TRBV7-9 to TRBJ2-7; D remains unclear. The CDR3 extends over 13 amino acids. Germline V gene sequence: CDR1 SEHNR, CDR2 FQNEAQ (reference sequence). The CDR3, as DNA: TGTGCCGGCAGCTTCGGCGGCTCCTACGAGCAGTACTTC. Translation: CAGSFGGSYEQYF.

This clonotype was picked up a small number of times. At one end, the junction sequence differs from germline, possibly due to a read error. The chain employs TRBV5-1 and TRBJ1-5; D is unclear. Germline loops: CDR1 SGHRS, CDR2 YFSETQ. The CDR3 is made up of 13 amino acids. Here the CDR3 reads CAGSRTTNQPQHF. CDR3 DNA sequence: TGCGCCGGCAGCAGGACGACCAATCAGCCCCAGCATTTT.

The gene calls are TRBV13 and TRBJ1-2, with D perhaps TRBD1 (5 bases). This CDR3 has 13 residues. V gave up 4 bases and J gave up 6 bases, with 12 bases separating them. Looked up from germline, CDR1 is PRHDT and CDR2 is FYEKMQ (reference sequence). DNA of the CDR3: TGTGCCAGCAGCTCCAGGGCATTGAATGGCTACACCTTC. This sequence encodes CASSSRALNGYTF.